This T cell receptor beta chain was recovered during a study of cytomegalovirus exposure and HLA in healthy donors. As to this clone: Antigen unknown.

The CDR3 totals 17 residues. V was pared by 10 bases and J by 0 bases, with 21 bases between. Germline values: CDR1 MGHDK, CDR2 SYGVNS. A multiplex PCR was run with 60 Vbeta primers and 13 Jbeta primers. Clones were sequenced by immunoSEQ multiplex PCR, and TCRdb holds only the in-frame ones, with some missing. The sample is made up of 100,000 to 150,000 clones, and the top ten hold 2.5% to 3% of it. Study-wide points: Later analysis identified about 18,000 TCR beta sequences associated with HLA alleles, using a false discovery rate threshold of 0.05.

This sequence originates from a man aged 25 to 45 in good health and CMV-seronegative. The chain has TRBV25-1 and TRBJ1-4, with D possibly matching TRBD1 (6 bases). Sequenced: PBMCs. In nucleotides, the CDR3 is TGTGCCACCATCCGACCGGAGACAGGCGCAACTAATGAAAAACTGTTTTTT. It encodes CATIRPETGATNEKLFF.